A selection of T cell receptor beta chains follows, all from one sample in a study of T-cell memory formation after mild COVID-19. TCRdb re-called the 5' RACE reads with MiXCR, one entry per CDR3 protein. Of about 430,000 distinct CDR3 sequences listed, about 20% are singletons. The material sequenced was PBMCs or a T cell subset sorted from them (not recorded which). The receptors shown here come from a man between 18 and 29 years old who had mild COVID-19 (a few samples of this study predate the infection). Cell type and time point are not known. CDR3s include the opening cysteine and the closing phenylalanine or tryptophan. A D gene is named only where the DNA matches it firmly. Clone size is stated in some rows and not others, as once, few, many or a class when expanded.

TRBJ2-3 TRBV5-1 - TRBD1 CASSLATGSTDTQYF
TRBJ2-5 TRBV4-2 - - CASSPLRASQETQYF
TRBJ1-1 TRBV6-5 few - CASGLSPTEAFF
TRBJ2-5 TRBV20-1 - - CSGGNKETQYF
TRBJ2-7 TRBV30 - TRBD2 CASTAGAYEQYF
TRBJ2-4 TRBV19 few - CASSINRVNIQYF
TRBJ2-5 TRBV20-1 few - CSAPSPSMTGEYF
TRBJ2-1 TRBV24-1 - TRBD1 CATSDMTGEPYNEQFF
TRBJ2-5 TRBV1 - - CTSSQGGDETQYF
TRBJ2-7 TRBV5-1 few TRBD2 CASSFQLNSGGAPFEQYF
TRBJ2-3 TRBV12-3/TRBV12-4 few - CASSPSHTQYF
TRBJ2-4 TRBV5-6 few - CASSFSGSKNIQYF
TRBJ1-1 TRBV7-2 few - CASSFGLTSEAFF
TRBJ2-3 TRBV7-9 few TRBD2 CASSPRSAGGTDTQYF
TRBJ1-2 TRBV12-3/TRBV12-4 - - CASSYRGESYGYTF
TRBJ1-5 TRBV7-2 - - CASSSLLQGSKQPQHF
TRBJ2-2 TRBV4-3 few - CASSQATGGPGELFF
TRBJ1-1 TRBV5-1 - TRBD1 CASSTQGVNTEAFF
TRBJ1-2 TRBV5-5 - - CASREGGTVNYGYTF
TRBJ1-1 TRBV7-3 - - CASRWDPSKEAFF
TRBJ1-1 TRBV2 - - CASSTTFF
TRBJ1-5 TRBV6-6 few - CASRLGRQGEPQHF
TRBJ2-7 TRBV7-9 - - CASSLGVGLYEQYF
TRBJ2-1 TRBV6-1 few - CASTRDSVINEQFF
TRBJ2-6 TRBV3-1 few TRBD2 CASSQGLAGLSGANVLTF
TRBJ1-5 TRBV6-5 many - CASALSGGSEQPQHF
TRBJ2-2 TRBV6-2/TRBV6-3 - TRBD1 CASSYSIRDRGFRELFF
TRBJ2-3 TRBV2 few TRBD2 CASSEAGGLDTQYF
TRBJ2-1 TRBV12-3/TRBV12-4 few - CASSQGRSRNEQFF
TRBJ1-1 TRBV6-5 - - CASRRLDSSDLAFF
TRBJ2-5 TRBV4-3 - TRBD2 CASSQSGDQETQYF
TRBJ2-7 TRBV7-8 few - CASSLVGALNYEQYF
TRBJ2-7 TRBV18 - TRBD1 CASSRGQGVYEQYF
TRBJ1-2 TRBV11-2 - - CATVTGTYGYTF
TRBJ1-5 TRBV4-3 few TRBD1 CASSQRTGSNQPQHF
TRBJ1-2 TRBV6-5 few TRBD1 CASSYRGQGTYGYTF
TRBJ2-1 TRBV7-2 few TRBD2 CASSFKAGGYNEQFF
TRBJ2-4 TRBV20-1 - - CSALRWGAVAKNIQYF
TRBJ2-5 TRBV20-1 - TRBD2 CSAIGTSGGLGETQYF
TRBJ1-1 TRBV15 many - CATSSNIGGTEAFF
TRBJ1-2 TRBV20-1 - - CSKLGVIMDYTF
TRBJ1-4 TRBV4-1 few - CASSPGPADEKLFF
TRBJ1-1 TRBV20-1 - - CSARVSMNTEAFF
TRBJ1-5 TRBV20-1 - - CSASALNSNQPQHF
TRBJ2-5 TRBV21-1 few - CASSKHSGGSQETQYF
TRBJ2-2 TRBV10-3 - TRBD1 CATSSGTGDFAGELFF
TRBJ2-5 TRBV11-2 - - CASSTSWDPPRETQYF
TRBJ1-1 TRBV7-2 few TRBD1 CASSFLGQGAQAFF
TRBJ2-2 TRBV6-2/TRBV6-3 - TRBD2 CASSSLRRGGVGTGELFF
TRBJ1-2 TRBV6-2/TRBV6-3 - - CASSPDGDPYGYTF
TRBJ2-1 TRBV4-1 - TRBD2 CASSQATSGGKEQFF
TRBJ2-7 TRBV12-3/TRBV12-4 - - CASSLRLNSYEQYF
TRBJ2-5 TRBV9 - TRBD2 CASSVGGVGSGGQETQYF
TRBJ2-7 TRBV20-1 - TRBD1 CSAPTPTGPNEQYF
TRBJ1-6 TRBV7-3 - - CASRASDGLRSPLHF
TRBJ1-2 TRBV14 few - CASSQDRQGKVGYTF
TRBJ2-7 TRBV4-3 many - CASSQGISGAYEQYF
TRBJ2-7 TRBV12-3/TRBV12-4 - - CASRLQLGRGEQYF